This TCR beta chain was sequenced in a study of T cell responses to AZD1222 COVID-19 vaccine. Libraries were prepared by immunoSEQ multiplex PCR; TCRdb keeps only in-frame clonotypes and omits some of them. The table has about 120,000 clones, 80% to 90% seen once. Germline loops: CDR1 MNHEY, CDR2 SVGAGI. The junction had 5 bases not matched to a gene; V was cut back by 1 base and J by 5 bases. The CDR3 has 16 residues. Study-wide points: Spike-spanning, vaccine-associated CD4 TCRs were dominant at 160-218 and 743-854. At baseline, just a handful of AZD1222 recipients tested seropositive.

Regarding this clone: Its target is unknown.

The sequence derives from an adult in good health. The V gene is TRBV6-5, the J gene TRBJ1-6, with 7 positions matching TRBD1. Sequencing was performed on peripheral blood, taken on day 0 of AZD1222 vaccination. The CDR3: CASSYWGQINNSPLHF. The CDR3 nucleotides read TGTGCCAGCAGTTACTGGGGACAGATAAATAATTCACCCCTCCACTTT.